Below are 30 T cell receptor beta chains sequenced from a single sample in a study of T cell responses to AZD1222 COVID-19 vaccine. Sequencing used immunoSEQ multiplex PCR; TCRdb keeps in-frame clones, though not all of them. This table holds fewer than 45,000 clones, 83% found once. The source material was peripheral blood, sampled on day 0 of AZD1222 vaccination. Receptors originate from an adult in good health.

The CDR3 sequence: CASSQLGQGYNSPLHF. CDR3 coding DNA: TGTGCCAGCAGCCAACTAGGACAGGGGTATAATTCACCCCTCCACTTT. The J gene is TRBJ1-6, the V gene TRBV14, with 9 bases identical to TRBD1. Germline V gene data show CDR1 as SGHDN and CDR2 as FVKESK. The CDR3 has 16 amino acids. Unmatched junction bases numbered 3, after V lost 2 bases and J lost 4 bases.

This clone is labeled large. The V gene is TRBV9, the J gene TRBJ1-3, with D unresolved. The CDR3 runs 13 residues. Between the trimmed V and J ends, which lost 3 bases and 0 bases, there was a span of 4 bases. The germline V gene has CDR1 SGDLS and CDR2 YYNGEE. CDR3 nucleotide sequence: TGTGCCAGCAGCGCCGCCTCTGGAAACACCATATATTTT. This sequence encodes CASSAASGNTIYF.

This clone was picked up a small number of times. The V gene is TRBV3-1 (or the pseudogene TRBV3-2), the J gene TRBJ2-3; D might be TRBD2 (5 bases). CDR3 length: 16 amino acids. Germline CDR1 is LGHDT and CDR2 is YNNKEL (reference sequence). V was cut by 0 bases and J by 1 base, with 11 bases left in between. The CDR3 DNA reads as TGTGCCAGCAGCCAAGACACAGCGGCGGGCACAGATACGCAGTATTTT. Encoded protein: CASSQDTAAGTDTQYF.

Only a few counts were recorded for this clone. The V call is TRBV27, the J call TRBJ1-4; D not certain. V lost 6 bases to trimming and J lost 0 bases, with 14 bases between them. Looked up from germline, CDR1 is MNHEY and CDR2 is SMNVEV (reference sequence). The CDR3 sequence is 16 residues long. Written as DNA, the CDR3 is TGTGCCAGCAGCTCCTATCCGGGGTCAACTAATGAAAAACTGTTTTTT. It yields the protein CASSSYPGSTNEKLFF.

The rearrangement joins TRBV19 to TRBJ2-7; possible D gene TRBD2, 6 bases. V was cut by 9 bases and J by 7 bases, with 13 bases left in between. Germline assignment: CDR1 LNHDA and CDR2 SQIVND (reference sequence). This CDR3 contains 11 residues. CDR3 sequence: CASREGREQYF. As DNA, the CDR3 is TGTGCCAGCCGCGAAGGGAGGGAGCAGTACTTC.

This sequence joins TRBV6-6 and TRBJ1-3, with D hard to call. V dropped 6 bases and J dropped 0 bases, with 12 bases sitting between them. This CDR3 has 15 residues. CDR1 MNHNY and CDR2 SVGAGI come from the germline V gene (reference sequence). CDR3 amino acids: CASSERAYSGNTIYF. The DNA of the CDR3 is TGTGCCAGCAGCGAAAGAGCTTACTCTGGAAACACCATATATTTT.

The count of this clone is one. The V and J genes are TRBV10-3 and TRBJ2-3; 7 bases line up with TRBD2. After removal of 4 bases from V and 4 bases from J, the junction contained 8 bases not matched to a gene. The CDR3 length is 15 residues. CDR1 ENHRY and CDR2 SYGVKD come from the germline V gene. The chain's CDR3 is CAISASREEADTQYF. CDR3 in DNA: TGTGCCATCAGTGCTTCCCGGGAGGAGGCAGATACGCAGTATTTT.

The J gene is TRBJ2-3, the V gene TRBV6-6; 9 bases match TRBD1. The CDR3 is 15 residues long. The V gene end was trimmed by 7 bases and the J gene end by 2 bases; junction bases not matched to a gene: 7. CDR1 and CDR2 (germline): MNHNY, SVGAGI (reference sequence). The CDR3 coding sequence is TGTGCCAGCACCGACAGGGGGGGGTTCACAGATACGCAGTATTTT. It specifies CASTDRGGFTDTQYF.

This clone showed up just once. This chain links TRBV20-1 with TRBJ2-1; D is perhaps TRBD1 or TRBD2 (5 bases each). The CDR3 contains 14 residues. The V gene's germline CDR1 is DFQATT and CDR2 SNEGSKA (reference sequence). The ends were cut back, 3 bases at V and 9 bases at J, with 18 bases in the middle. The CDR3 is CSASFGGLSGEQFF. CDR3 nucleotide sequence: TGCAGTGCTAGTTTTGGGGGTCTGAGTGGTGAGCAGTTCTTC.

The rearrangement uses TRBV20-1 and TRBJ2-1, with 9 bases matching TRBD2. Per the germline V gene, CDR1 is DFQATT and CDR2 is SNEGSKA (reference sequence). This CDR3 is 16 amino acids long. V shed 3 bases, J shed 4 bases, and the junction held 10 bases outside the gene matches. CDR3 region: CSASPIAGVLYNEQFF. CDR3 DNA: TGCAGTGCTAGTCCCATAGCGGGAGTCTTGTACAATGAGCAGTTCTTC.

CDR3 region: CATSVVAGGPYEQYF. The CDR3 bases are TGTGCCACCAGCGTTGTAGCGGGAGGGCCGTACGAGCAGTACTTC. The rearrangement links TRBV15 to TRBJ2-7, with 11 bases that match TRBD2. The germline V gene encodes CDR1 LNHNV and CDR2 YYDKDF (reference sequence). The trim removed 5 bases at V and 4 bases at J, leaving 7 bases unmatched. This CDR3 is 15 amino acids long.

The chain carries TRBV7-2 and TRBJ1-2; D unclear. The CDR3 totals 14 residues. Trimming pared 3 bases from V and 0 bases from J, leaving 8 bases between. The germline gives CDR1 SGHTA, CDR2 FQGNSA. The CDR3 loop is CASSFGSSNYGYTF. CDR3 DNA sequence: TGTGCCAGCAGCTTCGGGAGCTCTAACTATGGCTACACCTTC.

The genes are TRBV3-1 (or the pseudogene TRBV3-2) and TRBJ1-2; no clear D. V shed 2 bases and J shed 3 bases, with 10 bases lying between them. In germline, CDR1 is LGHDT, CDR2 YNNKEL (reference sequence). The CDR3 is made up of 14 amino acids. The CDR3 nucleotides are TGTGCCAGCAGCCAATCTTTTCCCCACTATGGCTACACCTTC. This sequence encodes CASSQSFPHYGYTF.

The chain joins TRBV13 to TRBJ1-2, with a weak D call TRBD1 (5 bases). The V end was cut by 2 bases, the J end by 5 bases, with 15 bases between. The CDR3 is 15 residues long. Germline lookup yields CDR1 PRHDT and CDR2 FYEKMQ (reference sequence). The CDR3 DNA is TGTGCCAGCAGCTTAAGGGCAGGGCTCCCGTATGGCTACACCTTC. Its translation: CASSLRAGLPYGYTF.

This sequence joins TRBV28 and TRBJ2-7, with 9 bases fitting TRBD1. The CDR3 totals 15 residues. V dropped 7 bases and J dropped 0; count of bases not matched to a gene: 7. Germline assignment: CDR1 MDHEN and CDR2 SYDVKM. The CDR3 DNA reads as TGTGCCAGCACCCCTCAGGACAGGGGCTCCTACGAGCAGTACTTC. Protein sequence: CASTPQDRGSYEQYF.

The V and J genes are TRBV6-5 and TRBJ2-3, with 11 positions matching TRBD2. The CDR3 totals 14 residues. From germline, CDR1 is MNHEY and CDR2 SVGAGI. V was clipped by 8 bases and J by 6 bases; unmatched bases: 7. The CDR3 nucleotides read TGTGCCAGCTGGCTAGCGGGAGGAGGGGATACGCAGTATTTT. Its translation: CASWLAGGGDTQYF.

The CDR3 loop reads CASSGRLAGYNDEQFF. In nucleotides, the CDR3 is TGTGCCAGCAGTGGCCGACTAGCGGGTTACAATGATGAGCAGTTCTTC. V gene TRBV28 combines with J gene TRBJ2-1; 10 bases map to TRBD2. V was pared by 5 bases and J by 8 bases, with 12 bases of the junction left unmatched. In germline, CDR1 is MDHEN, CDR2 SYDVKM. The CDR3 is 16 residues long.

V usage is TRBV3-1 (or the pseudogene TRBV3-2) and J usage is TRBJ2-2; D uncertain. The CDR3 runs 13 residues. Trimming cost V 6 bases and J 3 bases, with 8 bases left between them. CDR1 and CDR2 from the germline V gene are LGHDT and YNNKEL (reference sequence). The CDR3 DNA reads TGTGCCAGCAGGTTAGGGTACACCGGGGAGCTGTTTTTT. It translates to CASRLGYTGELFF.

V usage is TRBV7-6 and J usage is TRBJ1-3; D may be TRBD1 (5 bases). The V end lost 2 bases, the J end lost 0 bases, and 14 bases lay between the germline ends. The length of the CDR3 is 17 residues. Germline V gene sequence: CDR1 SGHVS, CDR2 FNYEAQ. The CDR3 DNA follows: TGTGCCAGCAGCTTATTCTCCGGACAAAACTCTGGAAACACCATATATTTT. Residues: CASSLFSGQNSGNTIYF. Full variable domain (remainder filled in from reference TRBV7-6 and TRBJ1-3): GAGVSQSPRYKVTKRGQDVALRCDPISGHVSLYWYRQALGQGPEFLTYFNYEAQQDKSGLPNDRFSAERPEGSISTLTIQRTEQRDSAMYRCASSLFSGQNSGNTIYFGEGSWLTVV.

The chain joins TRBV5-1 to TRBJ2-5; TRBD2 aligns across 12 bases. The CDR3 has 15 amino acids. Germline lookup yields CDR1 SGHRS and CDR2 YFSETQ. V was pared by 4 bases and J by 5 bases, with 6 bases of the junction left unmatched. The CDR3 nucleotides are TGCGCCAGCAGCCCGCCGACTAGCGGGAGTGAGACCCAGTACTTC. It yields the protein CASSPPTSGSETQYF. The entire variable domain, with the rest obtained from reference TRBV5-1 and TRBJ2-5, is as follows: KAGVTQTPRYLIKTRGQQVTLSCSPISGHRSVSWYQQTPGQGLQFLFEYFSETQRNKGNFPGRFSGRQFSNSRSEMNVSTLELGDSALYLCASSPPTSGSETQYFGPGTRLLVL.

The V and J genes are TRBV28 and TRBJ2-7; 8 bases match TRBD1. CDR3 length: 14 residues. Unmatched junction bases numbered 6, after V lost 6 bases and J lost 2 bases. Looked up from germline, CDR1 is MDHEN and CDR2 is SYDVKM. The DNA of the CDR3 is TGTGCCAGCAGATCCGGACAGGGCGCCTACGAGCAGTACTTC. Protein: CASRSGQGAYEQYF.

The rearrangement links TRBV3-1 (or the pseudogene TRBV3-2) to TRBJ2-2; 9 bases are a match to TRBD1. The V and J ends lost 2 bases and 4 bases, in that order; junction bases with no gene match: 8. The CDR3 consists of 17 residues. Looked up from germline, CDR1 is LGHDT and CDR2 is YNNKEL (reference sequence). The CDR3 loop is CASSQWAGTGRTGELFF. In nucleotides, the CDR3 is TGTGCCAGCAGCCAATGGGCCGGGACAGGGCGCACCGGGGAGCTGTTTTTT.

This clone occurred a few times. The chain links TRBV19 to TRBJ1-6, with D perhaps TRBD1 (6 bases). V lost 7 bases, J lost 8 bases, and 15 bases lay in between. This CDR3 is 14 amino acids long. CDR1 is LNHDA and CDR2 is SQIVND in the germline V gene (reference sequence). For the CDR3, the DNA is TGTGCCAGTAAGAGAGACAGGTCTGATTCACCCCTCCACTTT. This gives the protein CASKRDRSDSPLHF.

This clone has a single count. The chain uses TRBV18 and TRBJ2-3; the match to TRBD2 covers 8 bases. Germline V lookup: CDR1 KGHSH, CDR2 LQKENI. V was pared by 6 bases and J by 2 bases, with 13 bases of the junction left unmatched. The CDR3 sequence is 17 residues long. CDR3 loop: CASSQNSGLVHTDTQYF. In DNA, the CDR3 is TGTGCCAGCTCCCAAAATTCGGGACTAGTCCACACAGATACGCAGTATTTT.

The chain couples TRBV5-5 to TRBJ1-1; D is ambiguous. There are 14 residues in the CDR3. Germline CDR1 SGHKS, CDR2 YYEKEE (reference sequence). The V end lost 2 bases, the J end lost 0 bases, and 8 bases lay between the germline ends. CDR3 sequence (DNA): TGTGCCAGCAGCTTAGACCAGCTGAACACTGAAGCTTTCTTT. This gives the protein CASSLDQLNTEAFF.

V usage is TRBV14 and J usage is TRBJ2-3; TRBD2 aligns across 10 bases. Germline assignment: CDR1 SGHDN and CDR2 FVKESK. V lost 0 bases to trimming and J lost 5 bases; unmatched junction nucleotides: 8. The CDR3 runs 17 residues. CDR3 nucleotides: TGTGCCAGCAGCCAAGATAAGCGGGGGGGCCAGAGAGATACGCAGTATTTT. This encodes CASSQDKRGGQRDTQYF. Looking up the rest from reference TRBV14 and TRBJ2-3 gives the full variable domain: EAGVTQFPSHSVIEKGQTVTLRCDPISGHDNLYWYRRVMGKEIKFLLHFVKESKQDESGMPNNRFLAERTGGTYSTLKVQPAELEDSGVYFCASSQDKRGGQRDTQYFGPGTRLTVL.

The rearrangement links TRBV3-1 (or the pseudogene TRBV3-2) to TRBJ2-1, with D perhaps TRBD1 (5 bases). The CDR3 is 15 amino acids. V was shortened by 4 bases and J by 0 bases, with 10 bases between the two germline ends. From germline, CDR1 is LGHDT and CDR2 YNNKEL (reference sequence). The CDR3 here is CASSPRQSSYNEQFF. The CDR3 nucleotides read TGTGCCAGCAGCCCCAGACAGAGCTCCTACAATGAGCAGTTCTTC.

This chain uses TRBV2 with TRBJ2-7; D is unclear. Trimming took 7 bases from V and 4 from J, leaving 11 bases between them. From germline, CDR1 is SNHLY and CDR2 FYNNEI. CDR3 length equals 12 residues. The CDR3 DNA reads TGTGCCAGCAAGCCGCAGGAATACGAGCAGTACTTC. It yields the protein CASKPQEYEQYF. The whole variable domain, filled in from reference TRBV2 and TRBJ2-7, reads EPEVTQTPSHQVTQMGQEVILRCVPISNHLYFYWYRQILGQKVEFLVSFYNNEISEKSEIFDDQFSVERPDGSNFTLKIRSTKLEDSAMYFCASKPQEYEQYFGPGTRLTVT.

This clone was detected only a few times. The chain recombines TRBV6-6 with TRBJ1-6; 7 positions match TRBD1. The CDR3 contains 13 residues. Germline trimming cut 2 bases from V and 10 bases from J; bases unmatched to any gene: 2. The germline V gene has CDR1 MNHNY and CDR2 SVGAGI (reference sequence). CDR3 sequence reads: CASSYVRGSPLHF. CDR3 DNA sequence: TGTGCCAGCAGTTACGTCAGGGGGTCACCCCTCCACTTT.

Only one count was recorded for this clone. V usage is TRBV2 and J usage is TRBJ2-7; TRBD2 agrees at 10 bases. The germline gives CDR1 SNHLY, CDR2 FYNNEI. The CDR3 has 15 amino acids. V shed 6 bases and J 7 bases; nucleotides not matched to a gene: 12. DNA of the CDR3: TGTGCCAGCAGCACACTAGCGGGGCTCAATAGAGAGCAGTACTTC. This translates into CASSTLAGLNREQYF.